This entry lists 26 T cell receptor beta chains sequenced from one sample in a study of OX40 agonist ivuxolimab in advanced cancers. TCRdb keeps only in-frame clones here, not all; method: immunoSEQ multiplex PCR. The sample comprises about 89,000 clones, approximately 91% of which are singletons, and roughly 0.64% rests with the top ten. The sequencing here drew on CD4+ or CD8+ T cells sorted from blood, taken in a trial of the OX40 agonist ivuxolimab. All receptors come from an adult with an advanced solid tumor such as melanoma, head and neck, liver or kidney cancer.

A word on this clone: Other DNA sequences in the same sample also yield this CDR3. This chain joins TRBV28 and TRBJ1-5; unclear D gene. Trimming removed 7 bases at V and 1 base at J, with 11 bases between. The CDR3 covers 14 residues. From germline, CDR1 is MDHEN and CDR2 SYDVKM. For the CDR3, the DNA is TGTGCCAGCACCTCCGGCGGCAGCAATCAGCCCCAGCATTTT. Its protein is CASTSGGSNQPQHF.

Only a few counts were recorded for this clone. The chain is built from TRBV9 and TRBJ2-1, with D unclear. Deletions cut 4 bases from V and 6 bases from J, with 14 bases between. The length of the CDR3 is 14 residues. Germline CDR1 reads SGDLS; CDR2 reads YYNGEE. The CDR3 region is CASSPDPVPNEQFF. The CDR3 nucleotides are TGTGCCAGCAGCCCGGACCCGGTTCCCAATGAGCAGTTCTTC.

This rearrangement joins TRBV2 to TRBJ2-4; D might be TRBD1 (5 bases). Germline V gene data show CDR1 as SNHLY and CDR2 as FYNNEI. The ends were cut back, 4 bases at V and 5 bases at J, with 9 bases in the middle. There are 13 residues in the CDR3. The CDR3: CASSGQLENIQYF. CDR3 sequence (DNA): TGTGCCAGCAGTGGACAGTTGGAAAACATTCAGTACTTC.

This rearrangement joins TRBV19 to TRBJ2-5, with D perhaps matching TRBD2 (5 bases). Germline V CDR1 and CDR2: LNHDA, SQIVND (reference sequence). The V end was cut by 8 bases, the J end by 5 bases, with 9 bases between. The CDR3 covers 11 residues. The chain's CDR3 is CASRGSETQYF. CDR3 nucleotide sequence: TGTGCCAGTCGCGGGTCGGAGACCCAGTACTTC. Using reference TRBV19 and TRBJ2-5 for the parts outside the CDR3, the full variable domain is DGGITQSPKYLFRKEGQNVTLSCEQNLNHDAMYWYRQDPGQGLRLIYYSQIVNDFQKGDIAEGYSVSREKKESFPLTVTSAQKNPTAFYLCASRGSETQYFGPGTRLLVL.

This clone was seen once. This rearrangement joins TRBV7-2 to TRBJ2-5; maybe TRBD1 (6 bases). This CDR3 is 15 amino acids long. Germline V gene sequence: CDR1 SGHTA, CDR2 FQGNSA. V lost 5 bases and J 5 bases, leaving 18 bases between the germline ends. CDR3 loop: CASSRNQGQGETQYF. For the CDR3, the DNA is TGTGCCAGCAGCCGGAACCAGGGGCAGGGGGAGACCCAGTACTTC. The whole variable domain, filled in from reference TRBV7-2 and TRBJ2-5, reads GAGVSQSPSNKVTEKGKDVELRCDPISGHTALYWYRQSLGQGLEFLIYFQGNSAPDKSGLPSDRFSAERTGGSVSTLTIQRTQQEDSAVYLCASSRNQGQGETQYFGPGTRLLVL.

The CDR3 region is CASNLDSGEWVTQYF. The DNA for the CDR3 is TGTGCCAGCAACCTGGACAGTGGGGAATGGGTGACCCAGTACTTC. V and J are TRBV6-1 and TRBJ2-5, with D perhaps TRBD1 (6 bases). Germline-derived CDR1 and CDR2 are MNHNS and SASEGT. V shed 7 bases and J shed 7 bases, with 22 bases lying between them. The CDR3 loop spans 15 amino acids.

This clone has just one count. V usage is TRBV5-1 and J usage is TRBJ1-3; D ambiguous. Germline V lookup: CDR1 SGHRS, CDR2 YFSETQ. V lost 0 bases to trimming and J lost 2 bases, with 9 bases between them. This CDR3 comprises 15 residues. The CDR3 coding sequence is TGCGCCAGCAGCTTGGGTTCGGTTCCTGGAAACACCATATATTTT. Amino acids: CASSLGSVPGNTIYF.

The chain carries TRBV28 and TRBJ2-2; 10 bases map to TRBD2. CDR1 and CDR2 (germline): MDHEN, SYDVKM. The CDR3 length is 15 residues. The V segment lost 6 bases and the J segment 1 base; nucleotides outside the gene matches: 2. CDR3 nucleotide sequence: TGTGCCAGCAGACCTAGCGGGAGGAACACCGGGGAGCTGTTTTTT. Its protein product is CASRPSGRNTGELFF.

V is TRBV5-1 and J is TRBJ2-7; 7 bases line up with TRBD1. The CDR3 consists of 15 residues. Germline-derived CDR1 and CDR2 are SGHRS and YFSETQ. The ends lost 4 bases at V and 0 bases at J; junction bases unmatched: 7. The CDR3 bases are TGCGCCAGCAGCGCAATACAGGGGAGCTCCTACGAGCAGTACTTC. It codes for CASSAIQGSSYEQYF.

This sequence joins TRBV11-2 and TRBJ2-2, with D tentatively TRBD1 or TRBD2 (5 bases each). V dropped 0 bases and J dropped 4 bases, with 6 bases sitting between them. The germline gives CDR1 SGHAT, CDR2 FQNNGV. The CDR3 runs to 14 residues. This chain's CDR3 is CASSLDGGTGELFF. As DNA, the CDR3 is TGTGCCAGCAGCTTAGATGGGGGCACCGGGGAGCTGTTTTTT.

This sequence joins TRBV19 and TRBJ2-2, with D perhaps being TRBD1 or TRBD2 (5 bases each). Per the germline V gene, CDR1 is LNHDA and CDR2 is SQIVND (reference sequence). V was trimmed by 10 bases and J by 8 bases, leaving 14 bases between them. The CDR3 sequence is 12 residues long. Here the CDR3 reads CATRDGPGELFF. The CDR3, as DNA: TGTGCCACCCGGGACGGACCGGGGGAGCTGTTTTTT.

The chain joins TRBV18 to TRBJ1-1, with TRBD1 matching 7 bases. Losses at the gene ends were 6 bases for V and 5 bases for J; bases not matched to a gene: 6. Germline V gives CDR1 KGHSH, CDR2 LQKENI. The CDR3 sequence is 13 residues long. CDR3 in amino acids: CASSQGVETEAFF. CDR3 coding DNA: TGTGCCAGCTCGCAGGGGGTTGAGACTGAAGCTTTCTTT.

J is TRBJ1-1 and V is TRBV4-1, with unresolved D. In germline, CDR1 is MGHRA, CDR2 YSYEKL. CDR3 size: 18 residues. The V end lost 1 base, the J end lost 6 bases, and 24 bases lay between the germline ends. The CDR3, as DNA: TGCGCCAGCAGCCAAGCCAACTCGATACGGACTGATATCTCTGAAGCTTTCTTT. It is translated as CASSQANSIRTDISEAFF.

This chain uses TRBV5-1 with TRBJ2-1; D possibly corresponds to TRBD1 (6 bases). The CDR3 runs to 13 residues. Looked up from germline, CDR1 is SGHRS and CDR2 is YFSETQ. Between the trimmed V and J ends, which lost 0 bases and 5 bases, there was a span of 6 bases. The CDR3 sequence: CASSLGQDNEQFF. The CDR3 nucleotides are TGCGCCAGCAGCTTGGGACAGGACAATGAGCAGTTCTTC.

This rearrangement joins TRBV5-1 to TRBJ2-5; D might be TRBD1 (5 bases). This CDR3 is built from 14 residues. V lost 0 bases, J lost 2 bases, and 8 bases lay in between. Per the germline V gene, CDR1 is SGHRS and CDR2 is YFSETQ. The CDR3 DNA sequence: TGCGCCAGCAGCTTGGGACAGATACAAGAGACCCAGTACTTC. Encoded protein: CASSLGQIQETQYF.

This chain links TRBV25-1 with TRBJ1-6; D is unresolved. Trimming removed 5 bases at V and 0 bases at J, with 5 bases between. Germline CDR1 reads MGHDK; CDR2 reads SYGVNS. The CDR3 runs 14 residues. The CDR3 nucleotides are TGTGCCAGCAGTTTAAGCTCCTATAATTCACCCCTCCACTTT. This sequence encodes CASSLSSYNSPLHF.

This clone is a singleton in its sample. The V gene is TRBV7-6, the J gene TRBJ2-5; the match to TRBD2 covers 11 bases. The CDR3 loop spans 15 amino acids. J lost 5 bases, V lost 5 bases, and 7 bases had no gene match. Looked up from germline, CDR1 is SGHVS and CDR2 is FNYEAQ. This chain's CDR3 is CASSTQLAGVETQYF. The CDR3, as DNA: TGTGCCAGCAGCACGCAACTAGCGGGAGTTGAGACCCAGTACTTC.

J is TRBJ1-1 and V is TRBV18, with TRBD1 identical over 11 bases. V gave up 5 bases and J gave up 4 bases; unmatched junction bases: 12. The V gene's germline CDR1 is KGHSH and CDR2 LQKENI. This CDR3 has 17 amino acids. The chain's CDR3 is CASSSPVRTGGVTEAFF. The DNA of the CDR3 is TGTGCCAGCTCATCCCCGGTTCGGACAGGGGGCGTCACTGAAGCTTTCTTT.

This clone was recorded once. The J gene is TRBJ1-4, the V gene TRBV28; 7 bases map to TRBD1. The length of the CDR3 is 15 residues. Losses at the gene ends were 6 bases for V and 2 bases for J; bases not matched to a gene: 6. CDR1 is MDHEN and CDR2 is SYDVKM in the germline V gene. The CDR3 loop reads CASRTGVGTNEKLFF. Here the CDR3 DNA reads TGTGCCAGCAGAACAGGGGTTGGGACTAATGAAAAACTGTTTTTT.

This CDR3 is CSVGLGDEQYF. DNA of the CDR3: TGCAGCGTCGGACTAGGAGACGAGCAGTACTTC. The genes are TRBV29-1 and TRBJ2-7; 7 positions match TRBD2. Germline V CDR1 and CDR2: SQVTM, ANQGSEA. The ends lost 6 bases at V and 5 bases at J; junction bases unmatched: 4. The CDR3 is 11 residues long.

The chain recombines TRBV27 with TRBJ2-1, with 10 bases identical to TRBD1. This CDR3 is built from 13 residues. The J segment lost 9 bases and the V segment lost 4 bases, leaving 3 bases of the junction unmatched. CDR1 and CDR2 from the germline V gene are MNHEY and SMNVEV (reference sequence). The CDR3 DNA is TGTGCCAGCAGTTCCTGGACAGGGGGTGAGCAGTTCTTC. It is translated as CASSSWTGGEQFF.

The CDR3 sequence is CSVDGSAGPNEQFF. The CDR3 bases are TGCAGCGTTGACGGGTCAGCGGGACCGAATGAGCAGTTCTTC. This chain connects TRBV29-1 to TRBJ2-1, with 7 bases aligning to TRBD2. CDR3 length: 14 residues. Germline-derived CDR1 and CDR2 are SQVTM and ANQGSEA. With V trimmed by 3 bases and J by 7 bases, 9 bases remained unmatched.

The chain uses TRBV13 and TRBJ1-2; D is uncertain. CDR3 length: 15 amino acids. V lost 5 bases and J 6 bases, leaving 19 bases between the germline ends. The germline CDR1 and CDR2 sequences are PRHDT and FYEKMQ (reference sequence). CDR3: CASSTLRIVTHGYTF. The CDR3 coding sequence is TGTGCCAGCAGCACACTACGGATAGTCACACATGGCTACACCTTC.

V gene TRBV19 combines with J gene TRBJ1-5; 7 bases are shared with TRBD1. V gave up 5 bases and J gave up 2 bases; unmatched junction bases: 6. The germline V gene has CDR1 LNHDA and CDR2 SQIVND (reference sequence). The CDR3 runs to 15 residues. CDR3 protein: CASSRRGDGNQPQHF. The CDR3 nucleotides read TGTGCCAGTAGTCGCAGGGGGGACGGCAATCAGCCCCAGCATTTT.

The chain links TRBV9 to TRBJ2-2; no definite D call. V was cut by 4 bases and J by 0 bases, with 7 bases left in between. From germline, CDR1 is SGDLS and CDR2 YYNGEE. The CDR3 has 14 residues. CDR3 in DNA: TGTGCCAGCAGCTTCGACGCGAACACCGGGGAGCTGTTTTTT. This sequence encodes CASSFDANTGELFF.

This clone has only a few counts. The CDR3 nucleotides read TGTGCCAGCAGCTTAGCAGGGTTCGGGAACTATGGCTACACCTTC. The encoded protein is CASSLAGFGNYGYTF. This rearrangement joins TRBV7-2 to TRBJ1-2; D gene unclear. This CDR3 is 15 amino acids long. The germline CDR1 and CDR2 sequences are SGHTA and FQGNSA. Trimming left V 0 bases short and J 2 bases short, with 10 bases between.